A single TCR beta chain is shown here with its context. Its antigen remains unidentified. Base quality data are lacking; no much larger clone is found one base away. Library generation was performed with 5' RACE. Sequencing was carried out with an Illumina HiSeq 2500. A second PCR of roughly 7 to 11 cycles was performed with a sample-barcoded 5' primer and a J-beta primer mix. Each TCR beta cDNA molecule received a unique molecular identifier from a template-switch 5' adaptor carrying 12 random nucleotides. At least 2.5 million CDR3-containing paired-end reads were obtained from each sample. First-strand cDNA was synthesized from all RNA with the Mint cDNA synthesis kit, primed by a TRBC-specific oligonucleotide. Following uracil-DNA glycosylase treatment, a first 18-cycle PCR with universal primers M1SS and BC2_uni_R was performed on all cDNA. As for the original processing: Each sample was normalized by randomly selecting 1 million high-quality reads, each carrying a distinct molecular identifier. Reads sharing molecular identifiers were discarded rather than binned into consensus sequences. MiTCR, with a Q25 quality threshold and the strictest error-elimination algorithm, was used for CDR3 identification, clonotype clustering and error correction. A nonparametric unseen species model using Euler transformation provided a lower-bound estimate of total TCR beta diversity. TCRdb's own reprocessing of the public reads used fastp at Q25 and MiXCR and kept productive beta chains. Rows matching on CDR3 protein sequence are summarized as one entry with the most common DNA and genes. For this entry, the V and J calls and clone size follow TCRdb and not the study's own pipeline. Within this sample are about 1,500,000 distinct CDR3 sequences, with roughly 40% of them counted one time only. Jointly, the top ten make up roughly 7.9% of the sample.

This entry comes from a study of blood T cells in healthy people across ages (dated by TCRdb to between 2014 and 2017). Study-wide context: In model experiments, template switching captured roughly one uniquely barcoded TCR beta cDNA molecule for every two T cells. To track age-related changes in TCR beta repertoire diversity, the study relied on deep sequencing normalized with unique cDNA molecular identifiers. The donors were split into four age groups: young (average about 15 years), middle-aged (over 35), aged (roughly 68) and long-lived (about 82). To avoid experimental bias, donors of different ages were spread randomly across the sequencing lanes. Two additional independent replicas of 1 million unique cDNA reads from the same blood draw were analyzed for two donors (one aged 18 to 30 and one aged 80 or older).

What the study reported, not specific to this receptor: Bulk unsorted PBMC profiling prevented conclusive comparison of naive and antigen-experienced compartments. Compared with the aged group, the long-lived group had more naive CD4+ T cells, fewer expanded clones and increased TCR diversity, suggesting age selection. A strong correlation was found between observed TCR beta diversity and the percentage of naive T cells measured by flow cytometry. As age increased, observed TCR beta diversity per million T cells dropped in a roughly linear way, and a significant reduction was already evident by age about 36. Estimates of total diversity based on one million sequenced T cells were regarded as lower bounds and as underestimates. Because the CMV infection status of the donors was unknown, age-related changes in expanded clonotypes may potentially have been confounded.

Donors were 35 to 40 systemically healthy Caucasian individuals from Russia aged roughly 6 to 100 years. Roughly 10 milliliters of peripheral blood were drawn from each donor into EDTA-treated Vacutainer tubes. PBMCs were isolated by Ficoll-Paque density-gradient centrifugation, with at least 7 million obtained per sample. Trizol reagent was used to extract total RNA from the PBMCs, yielding at least 6 micrograms per sample. For every donor, an aliquot of PBMCs went through flow cytometry to measure the percentages of naive CD45RAhigh/CD27high T cells. Input material: blood. The clonotype originates from a young woman in good health.

The CDR3 protein: CSVWGTQETQYF. The nucleotide sequence is given as TGCAGCGTTTGGGGGACACAAGAGACCCAGTACTTC. The chain links TRBV29-1 with TRBJ2-5; the D gene is perhaps TRBD1, on 6 matching bases. V loses 5 bases, J loses 2 bases, and the germline ends lie 9 bases apart. Reading the germline V gene gives CDR1 SQVTM and CDR2 ANQGSEA. CDR3 length: 12 amino acids, cysteine to phenylalanine. Here the CDR3 DNA is all that survives: 36 bases in frame from base 1. When the CDR3 is completed using the reference TRBV29-1 and TRBJ2-5 genes on either side, the full variable domain is SAVISQKPSRDICQRGTSLTIQCQVDSQVTMMFWYRQQPGQSLTLIATANQGSEATYESGFVIDKFPISRPNLTFSTLTVSNMSPEDSSIYLCSVWGTQETQYFGPGTRLLVL.